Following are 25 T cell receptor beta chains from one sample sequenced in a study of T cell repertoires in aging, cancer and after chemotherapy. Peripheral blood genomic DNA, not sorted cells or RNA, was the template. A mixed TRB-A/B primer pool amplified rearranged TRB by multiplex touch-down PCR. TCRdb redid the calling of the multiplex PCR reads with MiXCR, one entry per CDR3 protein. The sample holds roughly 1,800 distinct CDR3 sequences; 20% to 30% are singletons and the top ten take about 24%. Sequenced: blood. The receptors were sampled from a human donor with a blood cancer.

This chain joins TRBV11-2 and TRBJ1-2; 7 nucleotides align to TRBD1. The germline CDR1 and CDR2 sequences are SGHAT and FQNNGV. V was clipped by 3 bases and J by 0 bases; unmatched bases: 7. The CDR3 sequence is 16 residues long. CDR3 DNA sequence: TGTGCCAGCAGCTTCACATCCGGGACAGCTAACTATGGCTACACCTTC. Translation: CASSFTSGTANYGYTF.

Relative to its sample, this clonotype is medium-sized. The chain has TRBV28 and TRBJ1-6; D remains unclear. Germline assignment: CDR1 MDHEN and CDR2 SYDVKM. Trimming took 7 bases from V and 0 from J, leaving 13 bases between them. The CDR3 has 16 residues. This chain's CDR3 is CASTTSGSSYNSPLHF. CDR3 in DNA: TGTGCCAGCACCACTAGTGGGAGCTCCTATAATTCACCCCTCCACTTT. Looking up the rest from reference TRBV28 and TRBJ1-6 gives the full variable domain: DVKVTQSSRYLVKRTGEKVFLECVQDMDHENMFWYRQDPGLGLRLIYFSYDVKMKEKGDIPEGYSVSREKKERFSLILESASTNQTSMYLCASTTSGSSYNSPLHFGNGTRLTVT.

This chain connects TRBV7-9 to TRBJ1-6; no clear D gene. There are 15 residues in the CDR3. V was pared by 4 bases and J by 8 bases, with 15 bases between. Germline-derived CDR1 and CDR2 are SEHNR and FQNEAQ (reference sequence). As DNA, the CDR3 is TGTGCCAGCAGCTCCCGATCGGGAGGTTATTCACCCCTCCACTTT. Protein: CASSSRSGGYSPLHF.

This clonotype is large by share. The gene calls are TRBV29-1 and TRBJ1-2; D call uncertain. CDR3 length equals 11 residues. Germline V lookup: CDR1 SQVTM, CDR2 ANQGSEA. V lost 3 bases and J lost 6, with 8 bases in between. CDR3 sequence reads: CSVDPENGYTF. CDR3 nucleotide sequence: TGCAGCGTTGATCCAGAGAATGGCTACACCTTC.

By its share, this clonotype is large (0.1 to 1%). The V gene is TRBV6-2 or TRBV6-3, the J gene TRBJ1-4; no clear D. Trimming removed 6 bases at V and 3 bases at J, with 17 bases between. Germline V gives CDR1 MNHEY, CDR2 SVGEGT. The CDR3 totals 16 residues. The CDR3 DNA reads TGTGCCAGCAGCTCCCTCCCCCCCGCGGCTAATGAAAAACTGTTTTTT. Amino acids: CASSSLPPAANEKLFF.

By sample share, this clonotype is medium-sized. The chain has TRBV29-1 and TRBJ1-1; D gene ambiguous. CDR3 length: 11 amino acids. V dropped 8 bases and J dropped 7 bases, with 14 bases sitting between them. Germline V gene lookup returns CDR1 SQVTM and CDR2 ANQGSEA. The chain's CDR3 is CSQMVGLEAFF. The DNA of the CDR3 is TGCAGCCAAATGGTGGGTCTTGAAGCTTTCTTT. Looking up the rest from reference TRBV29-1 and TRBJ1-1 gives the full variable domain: SAVISQKPSRDICQRGTSLTIQCQVDSQVTMMFWYRQQPGQSLTLIATANQGSEATYESGFVIDKFPISRPNLTFSTLTVSNMSPEDSSIYLCSQMVGLEAFFGQGTRLTVV.

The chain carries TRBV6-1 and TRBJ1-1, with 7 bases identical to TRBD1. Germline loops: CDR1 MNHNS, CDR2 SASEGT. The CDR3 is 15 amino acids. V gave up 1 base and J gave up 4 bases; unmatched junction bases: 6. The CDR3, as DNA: TGTGCCAGCAGTGAAGAAGACAGGGCCGGCACTGAAGCTTTCTTT. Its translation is CASSEEDRAGTEAFF.

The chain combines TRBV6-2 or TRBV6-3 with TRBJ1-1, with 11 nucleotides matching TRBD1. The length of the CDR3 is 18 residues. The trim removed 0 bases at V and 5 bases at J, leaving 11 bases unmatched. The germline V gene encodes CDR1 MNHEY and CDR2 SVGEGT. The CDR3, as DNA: TGTGCCAGCAGTTACTCCATAACCGGACAGGGGGCGCGAACTGAAGCTTTCTTT. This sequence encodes CASSYSITGQGARTEAFF.

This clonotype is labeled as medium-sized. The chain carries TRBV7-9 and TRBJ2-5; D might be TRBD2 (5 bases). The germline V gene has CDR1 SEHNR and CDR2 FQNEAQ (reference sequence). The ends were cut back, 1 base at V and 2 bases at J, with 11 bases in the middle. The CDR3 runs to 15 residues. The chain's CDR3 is CASSLGVGEQETQYF. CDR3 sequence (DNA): TGTGCCAGCAGCTTAGGGGTCGGGGAACAAGAGACCCAGTACTTC.

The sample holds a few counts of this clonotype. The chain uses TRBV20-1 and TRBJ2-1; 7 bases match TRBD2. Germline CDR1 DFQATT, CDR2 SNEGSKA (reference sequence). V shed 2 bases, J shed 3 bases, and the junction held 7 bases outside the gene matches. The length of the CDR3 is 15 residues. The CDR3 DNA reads TGCAGTGCTAGACGGGACTACTCCGGCTACAATGAGCAGTTCTTC. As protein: CSARRDYSGYNEQFF.

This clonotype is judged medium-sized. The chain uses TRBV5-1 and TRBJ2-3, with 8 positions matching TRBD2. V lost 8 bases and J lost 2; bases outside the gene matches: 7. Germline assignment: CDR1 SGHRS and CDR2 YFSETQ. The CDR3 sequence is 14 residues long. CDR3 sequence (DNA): TGCGCCAGTTTAGCGGGAACCAACACAGATACGCAGTATTTT. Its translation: CASLAGTNTDTQYF. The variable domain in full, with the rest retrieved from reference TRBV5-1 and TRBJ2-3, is KAGVTQTPRYLIKTRGQQVTLSCSPISGHRSVSWYQQTPGQGLQFLFEYFSETQRNKGNFPGRFSGRQFSNSRSEMNVSTLELGDSALYLCASLAGTNTDTQYFGPGTRLTVL.

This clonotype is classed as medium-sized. The chain's CDR3 is CASSGEGRQETQYF. CDR3 sequence (DNA): TGTGCCAGCTCCGGAGAGGGAAGGCAAGAGACCCAGTACTTC. The rearrangement uses TRBV18 and TRBJ2-5; maybe TRBD2 (5 bases). Germline V gives CDR1 KGHSH, CDR2 LQKENI. This CDR3 contains 14 residues. Deletions cut 6 bases from V and 2 bases from J, with 13 bases between.

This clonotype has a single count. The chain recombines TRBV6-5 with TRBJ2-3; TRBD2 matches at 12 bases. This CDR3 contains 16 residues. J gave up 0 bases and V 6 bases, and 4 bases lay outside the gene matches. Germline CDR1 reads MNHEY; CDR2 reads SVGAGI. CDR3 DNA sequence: TGTGCCAGCAGACCTAGCGGGGGGGCTAGCACAGATACGCAGTATTTT. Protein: CASRPSGGASTDTQYF.

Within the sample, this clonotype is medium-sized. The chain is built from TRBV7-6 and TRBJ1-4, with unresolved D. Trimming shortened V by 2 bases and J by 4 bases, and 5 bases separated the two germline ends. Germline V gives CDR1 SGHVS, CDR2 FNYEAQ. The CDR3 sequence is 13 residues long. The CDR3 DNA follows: TGTGCCAGCAGCTTAAGAAATAATGAAAAACTGTTTTTT. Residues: CASSLRNNEKLFF.

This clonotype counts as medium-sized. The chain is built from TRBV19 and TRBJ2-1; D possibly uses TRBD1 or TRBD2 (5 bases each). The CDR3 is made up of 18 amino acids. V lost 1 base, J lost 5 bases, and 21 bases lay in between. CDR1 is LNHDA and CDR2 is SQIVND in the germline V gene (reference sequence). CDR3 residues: CASSIVGSLTGTHNEQFF. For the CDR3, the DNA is TGTGCCAGTAGTATAGTGGGTTCCCTGACCGGGACCCACAATGAGCAGTTCTTC.

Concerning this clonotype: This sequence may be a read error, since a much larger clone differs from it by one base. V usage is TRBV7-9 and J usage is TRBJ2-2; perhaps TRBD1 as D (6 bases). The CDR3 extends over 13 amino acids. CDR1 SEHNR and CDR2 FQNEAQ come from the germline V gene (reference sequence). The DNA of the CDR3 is TGTGCCAGCAGCTTAGACGGGGCAGGGGATCTGTTTTTT. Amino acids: CASSLDGAGDLFF.

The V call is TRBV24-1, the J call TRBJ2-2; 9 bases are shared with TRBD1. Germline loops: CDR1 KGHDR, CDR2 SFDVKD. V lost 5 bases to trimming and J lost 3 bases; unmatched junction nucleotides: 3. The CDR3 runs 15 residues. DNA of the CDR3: TGTGCCACCAGTGGAGGGACAGGGCACACCGGGGAGCTGTTTTTT. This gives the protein CATSGGTGHTGELFF.

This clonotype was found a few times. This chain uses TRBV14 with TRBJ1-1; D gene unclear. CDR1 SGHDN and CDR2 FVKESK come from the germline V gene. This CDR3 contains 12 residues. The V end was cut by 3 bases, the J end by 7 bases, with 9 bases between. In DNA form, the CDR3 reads TGTGCCAGCAGCCAGACACAGAATGAAGCTTTCTTT. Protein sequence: CASSQTQNEAFF.

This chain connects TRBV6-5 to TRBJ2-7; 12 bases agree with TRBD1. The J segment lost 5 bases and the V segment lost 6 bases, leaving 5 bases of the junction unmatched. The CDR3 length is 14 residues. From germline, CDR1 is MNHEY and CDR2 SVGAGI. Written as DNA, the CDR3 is TGTGCCAGCAGACCGGGACAGGGGGCGAACGAGCAGTACTTC. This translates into CASRPGQGANEQYF.

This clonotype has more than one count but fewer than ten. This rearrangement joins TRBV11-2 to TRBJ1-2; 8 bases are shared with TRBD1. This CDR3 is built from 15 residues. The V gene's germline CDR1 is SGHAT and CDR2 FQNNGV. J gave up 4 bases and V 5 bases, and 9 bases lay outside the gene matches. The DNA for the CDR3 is TGTGCCAGCAGCCACCTCCACAGGGGGAGCTATGGCTACACCTTC. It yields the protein CASSHLHRGSYGYTF.

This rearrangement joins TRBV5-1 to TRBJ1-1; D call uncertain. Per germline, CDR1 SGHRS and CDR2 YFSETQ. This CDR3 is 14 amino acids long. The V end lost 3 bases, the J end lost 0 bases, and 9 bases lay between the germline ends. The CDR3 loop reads CASSWVGMNTEAFF. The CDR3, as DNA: TGCGCCAGCAGCTGGGTTGGCATGAACACTGAAGCTTTCTTT. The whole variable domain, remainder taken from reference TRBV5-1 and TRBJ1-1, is KAGVTQTPRYLIKTRGQQVTLSCSPISGHRSVSWYQQTPGQGLQFLFEYFSETQRNKGNFPGRFSGRQFSNSRSEMNVSTLELGDSALYLCASSWVGMNTEAFFGQGTRLTVV.

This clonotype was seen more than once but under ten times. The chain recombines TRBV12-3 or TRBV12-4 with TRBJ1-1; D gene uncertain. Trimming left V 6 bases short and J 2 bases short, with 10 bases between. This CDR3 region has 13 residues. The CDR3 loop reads CASRPRHNTEAFF. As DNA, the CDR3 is TGTGCCAGCAGGCCTAGACATAACACTGAAGCTTTCTTT.

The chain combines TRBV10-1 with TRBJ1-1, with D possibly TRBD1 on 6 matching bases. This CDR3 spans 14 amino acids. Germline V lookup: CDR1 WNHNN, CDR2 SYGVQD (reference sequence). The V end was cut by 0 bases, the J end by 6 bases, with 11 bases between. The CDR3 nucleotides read TGCGCCAGCAGTGAGTCGCCGAGGGGGGCTGAAGCTTTCTTT. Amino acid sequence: CASSESPRGAEAFF.

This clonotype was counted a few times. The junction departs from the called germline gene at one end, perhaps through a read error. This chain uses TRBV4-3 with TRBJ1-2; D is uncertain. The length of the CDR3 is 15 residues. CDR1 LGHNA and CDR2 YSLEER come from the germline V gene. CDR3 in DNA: TGCACCAGCAGCCAAGTGAATCGGGCCGAGGAGGGCTACACCTTC. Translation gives CTSSQVNRAEEGYTF.

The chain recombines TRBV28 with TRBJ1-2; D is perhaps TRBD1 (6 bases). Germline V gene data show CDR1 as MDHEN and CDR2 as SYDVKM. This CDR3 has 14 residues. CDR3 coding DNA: TGTGCTGTAGCACCCCAGGGGCCTAACTATGGCTACACCTTC. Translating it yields CAVAPQGPNYGYTF.